This T cell receptor beta chain was profiled in a study of shared clonotypes between healthy human individuals. Germline-derived CDR1 and CDR2 are MDHEN and SYDVKM. The CDR3 has 13 amino acids. V was trimmed by 5 bases and J by 8 bases, leaving 15 bases between them. Adults of Caucasian background living in Nashville, Tennessee made up all donors. The repertoire was sequenced with immunoSEQ multiplex PCR; TCRdb's copy has only in-frame clones and lacks some. The sample carries about 480,000 clones, 79% recorded once. The clonotype was recovered from a middle-aged woman in good health. Some clones in this sample may be carry-over from other donors' samples. This chain uses TRBV28 with TRBJ1-2; possible D gene TRBD1, 6 bases. The sequencing sample was made of PBMCs. The CDR3 loop is CASSAAGEGGYTF. The CDR3 DNA reads TGTGCCAGCAGTGCGGCAGGGGAAGGAGGCTACACCTTC.